The rows below give T cell receptor beta chains drawn from one sample of a study of T cells expressing NK-cell markers. With the 5' RACE reads reprocessed, TCRdb shows one record per CDR3 protein and no DNA. Recorded for this sample: some 120,000 distinct CDR3 sequences. The sequencing input was blood T cells: a sorted CD56 or NKG2C T cell subset, CD4+ or CD8+ T cells, or bulk PBMC T cells (not recorded which). The receptors were sampled from a woman between 18 and 75 years old in good health. Each CDR3 is given with its conserved first and last residue.

j_call: TRBJ1-1; v_call: TRBV18; cdr3_aa: CASSPNPGSGTEAFF
j_call: TRBJ2-4; v_call: TRBV18; cdr3_aa: CASSQPGPSLAKNIQYF
j_call: TRBJ2-7; v_call: TRBV27; cdr3_aa: CASSWTPAYEQYF
j_call: TRBJ2-4; v_call: TRBV20-1; cdr3_aa: CSASGQTEAKNIQYF
j_call: TRBJ2-2; v_call: TRBV9; cdr3_aa: CASSRAGAATGELFF
j_call: TRBJ2-1; v_call: TRBV29-1; cdr3_aa: CSASLAGGENEQFF
j_call: TRBJ1-1; v_call: TRBV5-1; cdr3_aa: CASSLVWGDRAEAFF
j_call: TRBJ2-3; v_call: TRBV5-1; cdr3_aa: CASSLEGTSTDTQYF
j_call: TRBJ1-3; v_call: TRBV7-9; cdr3_aa: CASSLVSAVPGNTIYF
j_call: TRBJ2-1; v_call: TRBV29-1; cdr3_aa: CSVVPFGDRVHNEQFF
j_call: TRBJ2-2; v_call: TRBV20-1; cdr3_aa: CSANGQGDTGELFF
j_call: TRBJ2-7; v_call: TRBV28; cdr3_aa: CASSSLGAYEQYF
j_call: TRBJ2-7; v_call: TRBV9; cdr3_aa: CASSVSPARTYEQYF
j_call: TRBJ2-1; v_call: TRBV4-1; cdr3_aa: CASSQPRDEQFF
j_call: TRBJ2-7; v_call: TRBV9; cdr3_aa: CASSVGDSSYEQYF
j_call: TRBJ2-1; v_call: TRBV30; cdr3_aa: CAWRTSGGPGEQFF
j_call: TRBJ2-7; v_call: TRBV7-6; cdr3_aa: CASRPEIAMDEQYF
j_call: TRBJ2-1; v_call: TRBV7-9; cdr3_aa: CASSSLGLDNEQFF
j_call: TRBJ2-7; v_call: TRBV6-1; cdr3_aa: CASKAGRLAGTYEQYF
j_call: TRBJ2-2; v_call: TRBV7-9; cdr3_aa: CASNPSGRATGELFF
j_call: TRBJ2-3; v_call: TRBV13; cdr3_aa: CASSLAGTTDTQYF
j_call: TRBJ2-2; v_call: TRBV11-2; cdr3_aa: CASSQFLVLAGTGELFF
j_call: TRBJ2-1; v_call: TRBV7-8; cdr3_aa: CASSPEGARGGEQFF
j_call: TRBJ2-7; v_call: TRBV20-1; cdr3_aa: CSATPPGTPYEQYF
j_call: TRBJ2-1; v_call: TRBV7-2; cdr3_aa: CASSLMHSNNEQFF
j_call: TRBJ2-4; v_call: TRBV12-3/TRBV12-4; cdr3_aa: CASSLVGLAKNIQYF
j_call: TRBJ2-5; v_call: TRBV30; cdr3_aa: CAWSAFRQGETQYF
j_call: TRBJ1-5; v_call: TRBV4-3; cdr3_aa: CASRSGTTSNQPQHF
j_call: TRBJ1-5; v_call: TRBV25-1; cdr3_aa: CASSDGVSNQPQHF
j_call: TRBJ2-7; v_call: TRBV5-1; cdr3_aa: CASRMWDGLYEQYF
j_call: TRBJ2-2; v_call: TRBV12-3/TRBV12-4; cdr3_aa: CASSFPTNSWSGELFF
j_call: TRBJ2-1; v_call: TRBV9; cdr3_aa: CASSNGGVDYNEQFF
j_call: TRBJ2-3; v_call: TRBV6-4; cdr3_aa: CASSLFSASDTQYF
j_call: TRBJ1-2; v_call: TRBV6-5; cdr3_aa: CASSYSHYPERGSNYGYTF
j_call: TRBJ1-1; v_call: TRBV29-1; cdr3_aa: CSVKLREEGLNTEAFF
j_call: TRBJ2-7; v_call: TRBV7-2; cdr3_aa: CASSSPIAQGYEQYF
j_call: TRBJ2-7; v_call: TRBV11-2; cdr3_aa: CASSGELVGSYEQYF
j_call: TRBJ1-1; v_call: TRBV5-6; cdr3_aa: CASSPRGQNTEAFF
j_call: TRBJ1-1; v_call: TRBV30; cdr3_aa: CAWTRTANTEAFF
j_call: TRBJ1-1; v_call: TRBV5-1; cdr3_aa: CAKTVNTEAFF
j_call: TRBJ2-7; v_call: TRBV28; cdr3_aa: CASSLSGTDGEQYF
j_call: TRBJ2-7; v_call: TRBV12-3/TRBV12-4; cdr3_aa: CASTLSGTDSYEQYF
j_call: TRBJ1-2; v_call: TRBV6-2/TRBV6-3; cdr3_aa: CASSTQGYGYTF
j_call: TRBJ2-6; v_call: TRBV6-4; cdr3_aa: CASSEGDSANVLTF
j_call: TRBJ2-3; v_call: TRBV10-2; cdr3_aa: CASRAVGTDTQYF
j_call: TRBJ2-1; v_call: TRBV10-3; cdr3_aa: CAISPDAAYNEQFF
j_call: TRBJ2-7; v_call: TRBV20-1; cdr3_aa: CSAPAVASGYSYEQYF
j_call: TRBJ2-7; v_call: TRBV27; cdr3_aa: CASSFAGTYEQYF
j_call: TRBJ1-2; v_call: TRBV7-6; cdr3_aa: CASSLKYRGIGNYGYTF
j_call: TRBJ2-3; v_call: TRBV9; cdr3_aa: CASSVETGSTDTQYF
j_call: TRBJ2-3; v_call: TRBV5-6; cdr3_aa: CASSLEGGPTDTQYF
j_call: TRBJ1-2; v_call: TRBV7-6; cdr3_aa: CASSRTSTVDGYTF
j_call: TRBJ2-7; v_call: TRBV20-1; cdr3_aa: CSAPIRDRAYEQYF
j_call: TRBJ2-7; v_call: TRBV12-3/TRBV12-4; cdr3_aa: CASGRGSLSYEQYF
j_call: TRBJ2-7; v_call: TRBV6-5; cdr3_aa: CASSYDVPAVGVYEQYF
j_call: TRBJ2-3; v_call: TRBV4-3; cdr3_aa: CASSPSLGSTDTQYF
j_call: TRBJ1-2; v_call: TRBV6-5; cdr3_aa: CASSDPRGPNYGYTF
j_call: TRBJ2-1; v_call: TRBV11-2; cdr3_aa: CASSLDEVVAGGYNEQFF
j_call: TRBJ2-1; v_call: TRBV4-3; cdr3_aa: CASSQDRQGYNEQFF